This T cell receptor (beta chain) originates from a study of CD8+ T cells in alopecia areata. Study-level information: Among treated patients, oral tofacitinib was administered at 5 to 10 mg twice daily. Study-level findings and limits: It was less clear whether patients shared TCRs than it was in mice, possibly because of HLA. Many expanded lesional clones remained in scalp and blood on tofacitinib. Compared with normal scalp, lesional scalp had higher clonality and more expanded CD8+ clones.

Sequencing used cDNA as its template, made by extracting RNA and reverse transcribing it. Sequencing used immunoSEQ multiplex PCR; TCRdb keeps in-frame clones, though not all of them. The sample includes about 76,000 clones, roughly 70% of them seen just once. Treatment denoted: oral pan-JAK inhibitor, 5-10 mg twice daily. A word on this clone: Its antigen is undetermined.

Germline CDR1 is DFQATT and CDR2 is SNEGSKA (reference sequence). Trimming removed 2 bases from V and 2 bases from J, with 0 bases in between. This CDR3 is 11 amino acids long. This material consisted of CD8+ T cells sorted from blood, taken at week 24, from a patient treated with tofacitinib. The rearrangement uses TRBV20-1 and TRBJ2-2, with D unclear. The TCR originated in a human donor with alopecia areata. DNA for the CDR3: TGCAGTGCTAGAAACACCGGGGAGCTGTTTTTT. It is translated as CSARNTGELFF.